Following are 21 T cell receptor beta chains from one sample sequenced in a study of blood T cell repertoires in COVID-19. Assay used: immunoSEQ multiplex PCR; TCRdb lists only in-frame clones, some missing. Counted here are roughly 240,000 clones, roughly 85% occurring once; the ten biggest clones make up 9.1%. Material: PBMCs or T cells enriched from blood (not recorded which). Receptors were obtained from a woman in her forties or fifties with acute COVID-19.

In its sample, this clone was seen a few times. The CDR3 DNA reads as TGTGCCTGGAGTTCAGGACTAGCGGGGGGCTTAGAGACCCAGTACTTC. This gives the protein CAWSSGLAGGLETQYF. J is TRBJ2-5 and V is TRBV30; 14 bases line up with TRBD2. The CDR3 is made up of 16 amino acids. Germline assignment: CDR1 GTSNPN and CDR2 SVGIG (reference sequence). V shed 2 bases, J shed 4 bases, and the junction held 6 bases outside the gene matches.

In its sample, this clone was seen once. V gene TRBV9 combines with J gene TRBJ1-3; TRBD1 is a possible D gene (5 bases). CDR3 length: 16 amino acids. Germline V gene data show CDR1 as SGDLS and CDR2 as YYNGEE. V shed 4 bases and J shed 3 bases, with 17 bases lying between them. Written as DNA, the CDR3 is TGTGCCAGCAGCCACACCGGGGGGGGTGTTGGAAACACCATATATTTT. As protein: CASSHTGGGVGNTIYF.

This chain joins TRBV7-3 and TRBJ2-5; TRBD1 matches at 12 bases. Germline V gene data show CDR1 as SGHTA and CDR2 as FQGTGA. With 3 bases clipped from V and 5 bases from J, the junction kept 7 bases outside the gene matches. This CDR3 contains 16 residues. The CDR3 sequence is CASSFRDRGRGETQYF. Here the CDR3 DNA reads TGTGCCAGCAGCTTTCGGGACAGGGGGCGCGGGGAGACCCAGTACTTC.

The rearrangement uses TRBV5-4 and TRBJ2-6; TRBD1 matches 9 bases. This CDR3 spans 20 amino acids. With 6 bases clipped from V and 4 bases from J, the junction kept 20 bases outside the gene matches. Per germline, CDR1 SGHNT and CDR2 YYREEE (reference sequence). DNA of the CDR3: TGTGCCAGCATTGGCCCCGGGGACAGGGCTAAAGTAGCCGGGGCCAACGTCCTGACTTTC. Translation: CASIGPGDRAKVAGANVLTF.

V is TRBV7-9 and J is TRBJ1-5, with no clear D. The CDR3 length is 17 residues. Trimming took off 4 bases at V and 2 bases at J, with 18 bases between the two ends. Germline lookup yields CDR1 SEHNR and CDR2 FQNEAQ (reference sequence). CDR3 coding DNA: TGTGCCAGCAGCTCGTCTATGGGTCCTGAGGGCAATCAGCCCCAGCATTTT. Encoded protein: CASSSSMGPEGNQPQHF. Drawing the rest from reference TRBV7-9 and TRBJ1-5, the complete variable domain is DTGVSQNPRHKITKRGQNVTFRCDPISEHNRLYWYRQTLGQGPEFLTYFQNEAQLEKSRLLSDRFSAERPKGSFSTLEIQRTEQGDSAMYLCASSSSMGPEGNQPQHFGDGTRLSIL.

The CDR3 coding sequence is TGTGCCAGCAGTTTCGTCCCTCGTTTTTCACCCCTCCACTTT. Translating gives CASSFVPRFSPLHF. The chain joins TRBV27 to TRBJ1-6, with no clear D. The germline V gene has CDR1 MNHEY and CDR2 SMNVEV (reference sequence). With 3 bases removed from V and 9 bases from J, the gap between germline ends came to 12 bases. The CDR3 runs 14 residues.

The chain couples TRBV10-3 to TRBJ1-1, with TRBD1 matching 7 bases. Trimming removed 3 bases from V and 1 base from J; junction bases left unmatched: 5. The CDR3 contains 15 residues. Germline CDR1 and CDR2: ENHRY and SYGVKD. The CDR3 loop is CAISDSRTGNTEAFF. In DNA form, the CDR3 reads TGTGCCATCAGTGATTCTAGGACAGGGAACACTGAAGCTTTCTTT.

The table lists this clone with a few counts. The V gene is TRBV27, the J gene TRBJ1-5, with 8 bases identical to TRBD1. Germline V gene sequence: CDR1 MNHEY, CDR2 SMNVEV (reference sequence). V gave up 3 bases and J gave up 2 bases; unmatched junction bases: 6. CDR3 length equals 16 residues. The CDR3, as DNA: TGTGCCAGCAGTTTCAGCAGGGGGCAGCGCAATCAGCCCCAGCATTTT. Its translation is CASSFSRGQRNQPQHF.

The genes are TRBV3-1 (or the pseudogene TRBV3-2) and TRBJ2-3, with 7 bases aligning to TRBD2. With 4 bases clipped from V and 0 bases from J, the junction kept 7 bases outside the gene matches. The germline CDR1 and CDR2 sequences are LGHDT and YNNKEL (reference sequence). The CDR3 is 16 amino acids. The CDR3 coding sequence is TGTGCCAGCAGCCCCCGGGGGGTCCTTAGCACAGATACGCAGTATTTT. Translating it yields CASSPRGVLSTDTQYF.

The chain recombines TRBV6-1 with TRBJ2-1; 10 nucleotides match TRBD1. The CDR3 totals 17 residues. CDR1 and CDR2 (germline): MNHNS, SASEGT. Germline trimming cut 2 bases from V and 7 bases from J; bases unmatched to any gene: 11. For the CDR3, the DNA is TGTGCCAGCAGTGAATTGGGGCCAAGACAGGGGGCGAATGAGCAGTTCTTC. Translation gives CASSELGPRQGANEQFF.

The CDR3 region has the DNA TGTGCCAGCAGCTTAGGGATTTCCGGGACAGAGCACTACGAGCAGTACTTC. Its translation: CASSLGISGTEHYEQYF. V and J are TRBV7-9 and TRBJ2-7, with 7 bases matching TRBD1. This CDR3 has 17 residues. Trimming took 1 base from V and 3 from J; bases not matched to a gene: 12. Germline values: CDR1 SEHNR, CDR2 FQNEAQ (reference sequence).

This sequence joins TRBV2 and TRBJ1-2, with 7 positions matching TRBD1. The ends lost 5 bases at V and 8 bases at J; junction bases unmatched: 11. The CDR3 length is 14 residues. Germline lookup yields CDR1 SNHLY and CDR2 FYNNEI. Written as DNA, the CDR3 is TGTGCCAGCAGTTCGACAGGGACATATGAAGGCTACACCTTC. It specifies CASSSTGTYEGYTF.

This clone was seen more than once but under ten times. At the DNA level, this CDR3 is encoded by other sequences in the same sample as well. The J gene is TRBJ1-2, the V gene TRBV10-3, with 9 bases lining up with TRBD1. The length of the CDR3 is 13 residues. Losses at the gene ends were 6 bases for V and 5 bases for J; bases not matched to a gene: 4. Germline V gives CDR1 ENHRY, CDR2 SYGVKD. The CDR3 DNA follows: TGTGCCATCAGGGGGACAGGGAATTATGGCTACACCTTC. Amino acids: CAIRGTGNYGYTF.

The chain couples TRBV9 to TRBJ2-2, with D possibly being TRBD1 (6 bases). Per germline, CDR1 SGDLS and CDR2 YYNGEE. There are 17 residues in the CDR3. The V end lost 0 bases, the J end lost 2 bases, and 14 bases lay between the germline ends. The CDR3 loop is CASSVGRGTPNTGELFF. As DNA, the CDR3 is TGTGCCAGCAGCGTAGGAAGGGGGACCCCTAACACCGGGGAGCTGTTTTTT. Full variable domain (rest looked up from reference TRBV9 and TRBJ2-2): DSGVTQTPKHLITATGQRVTLRCSPRSGDLSVYWYQQSLDQGLQFLIQYYNGEERAKGNILERFSAQQFPDLHSELNLSSLELGDSALYFCASSVGRGTPNTGELFFGEGSRLTVL.

V is TRBV9 and J is TRBJ1-1, with 8 bases lining up with TRBD1. Germline V lookup: CDR1 SGDLS, CDR2 YYNGEE. The V gene end was trimmed by 3 bases and the J gene end by 2 bases; junction bases not matched to a gene: 6. The CDR3 contains 15 residues. DNA of the CDR3: TGTGCCAGCAGCGAAGGGACAGGAGCTAACACTGAAGCTTTCTTT. This encodes CASSEGTGANTEAFF.

The CDR3 coding sequence is TGTGCCAGTAGTTTAACCGCGCCCTATGGCTACACCTTC. Residues: CASSLTAPYGYTF. The rearrangement links TRBV19 to TRBJ1-2; D unresolved. Trimming shortened V by 5 bases and J by 4 bases, and 11 bases separated the two germline ends. This CDR3 is built from 13 residues. Germline V CDR1 and CDR2: LNHDA, SQIVND (reference sequence).

The chain links TRBV10-1 to TRBJ1-1; the D is unclear. Germline values: CDR1 WNHNN, CDR2 SYGVQD (reference sequence). The V end lost 3 bases, the J end lost 8 bases, and 10 bases lay between the germline ends. The CDR3 covers 12 residues. CDR3 coding DNA: TGCGCCAGCAGTGATCGACTGTCCGAAGCTTTCTTT. This gives the protein CASSDRLSEAFF.

This chain uses TRBV27 with TRBJ1-5; possibly TRBD1 for D (5 bases). Germline CDR1 MNHEY, CDR2 SMNVEV (reference sequence). This CDR3 comprises 13 residues. Trimming cost V 3 bases and J 7 bases, with 10 bases left between them. The CDR3 nucleotides are TGTGCCAGCAGTTTTGGGAGGGGACAGCCCCAGCATTTT. Translation: CASSFGRGQPQHF.

V usage is TRBV7-2 and J usage is TRBJ1-2, with 7 bases aligning to TRBD1. J gave up 4 bases and V 4 bases, and 12 bases lay outside the gene matches. This CDR3 has 16 residues. Looked up from germline, CDR1 is SGHTA and CDR2 is FQGNSA. The CDR3 protein is CASSSRGDRVSYGYTF. In DNA, the CDR3 is TGTGCCAGCAGCTCTAGGGGCGACAGGGTTAGCTATGGCTACACCTTC.

The gene calls are TRBV6-4 and TRBJ2-1; TRBD2 matches 10 bases. CDR1 is MRHNA and CDR2 is SNTAGT in the germline V gene. The junction had 6 bases not matched to a gene; V was cut back by 5 bases and J by 2 bases. The CDR3 runs to 16 residues. The CDR3 DNA reads as TGTGCCAGCAGTCGACAAGCGGGGGGGACCTACAATGAGCAGTTCTTC. This encodes CASSRQAGGTYNEQFF.

This chain connects TRBV19 to TRBJ2-3; a weak D match, TRBD2 (5 bases). Germline V gene data show CDR1 as LNHDA and CDR2 as SQIVND (reference sequence). V dropped 5 bases and J dropped 10 bases, with 10 bases sitting between them. This CDR3 has 11 amino acids. CDR3 nucleotides: TGTGCCAGTAGTGACGGGATGGCGCAGTATTTT. Translation gives CASSDGMAQYF.